This TCR beta chain emerged from a study of tumor and adjacent non-tumor tissue in lung cancer. The template was RNA from unsorted bulk tissue. TCRbeta libraries were built with three rounds of nested PCR, modified from ARM-PCR. One entry per CDR3 protein, called by TCRdb with MiXCR from the multiplex PCR reads. Of around 120,000 distinct CDR3 sequences in the sample, over 65% were seen once. This clonotype originated in a man aged 25 to 40 with non-small cell lung cancer. The sequenced material came from lung tumor tissue.

In nucleotides, the CDR3 is TGTGCCAGCAGTCCGACAGGGGATACGCCCCAGCATTTT. This translates into CASSPTGDTPQHF. The genes are TRBV2 and TRBJ1-5; 8 positions match TRBD1. From germline, CDR1 is SNHLY and CDR2 FYNNEI. The CDR3 covers 13 residues. Trimming took 5 bases from V and 9 from J; bases not matched to a gene: 6.